What follows describes a single T cell receptor beta chain. The antigen is unknown. TCRdb reanalysed the reads using MiXCR and keeps one entry per CDR3 protein. This sample has approximately 750,000 distinct CDR3 sequences; 35% to 45% occur once, and the top ten carry 2.8%. This specimen belongs to a study of T cell repertoires in cytomegalovirus infection. Background on the study: Both a matching HLA type and CMV infection were indicated by public TCR beta signatures.

CDR3 length equals 15 residues. Germline V gene data show CDR1 as MNHNY and CDR2 as SVGAGI (reference sequence). V was pared by 6 bases and J by 3 bases, with 17 bases between. Overall study results and limits: In two of eight donors, the top clonotype was HLA-C-restricted CMV-specific. Totalled public TCR beta family frequency picked out people who carried CMV plus the relevant HLA.

The origin of this receptor is a human donor in good health (CMV status not recorded). Some clones in this sample may be carry-over from other donors' samples. Source material: PBMCs. The chain has TRBV6-6 and TRBJ1-2; no clear D. Written as DNA, the CDR3 is TGTGCCAGCAGGACGTTACGACATTCCGACTATGGCTACACCTTC. It specifies CASRTLRHSDYGYTF.